Each of the 32 T cell receptor beta chains below was sequenced from the same sample in a study of T-cell reconstitution after alpha-beta-depleted transplantation in children. Unique molecular identifiers were incorporated during preparation of the TCRbeta library. A single record per CDR3 protein comes from TCRdb applying MiXCR to the PCR reads. The data contain a few hundred thousand distinct CDR3 sequences, over 25% of them singletons. The sample in question was PBMCs, obtained before TCRalphabeta/CD19-depleted stem cell transplant. The receptors were gathered from a boy under two years old with Wiskott-Aldrich syndrome, due to receive a stem cell transplant.

The chain has TRBV2 and TRBJ1-1, with D tentatively TRBD1 (5 bases). There are 14 residues in the CDR3. Germline V gives CDR1 SNHLY, CDR2 FYNNEI. The germline V and J ends were trimmed by 6 bases and 0 bases, with 11 bases remaining between them. The CDR3 is CASSRDLMNTEAFF. CDR3 nucleotides: TGTGCCAGCAGCCGGGACCTTATGAACACTGAAGCTTTCTTT.

This chain links TRBV5-1 with TRBJ2-1; D is unclear. CDR3 length: 14 residues. The V end was cut by 0 bases, the J end by 8 bases, with 12 bases between. Germline CDR1 SGHRS, CDR2 YFSETQ. DNA of the CDR3: TGCGCCAGCAGCTTGGTAGGCGGTGGGCATGAGCAGTTCTTC. This codes for CASSLVGGGHEQFF.

V usage is TRBV12-5 and J usage is TRBJ2-7; a weak D match, TRBD1 (5 bases). The V and J ends lost 1 base and 3 bases respectively, with 16 bases between them. The CDR3 contains 16 residues. Germline lookup yields CDR1 LGHNT and CDR2 FRNRAP. CDR3 sequence (DNA): TGTGCTAGTGGTTTGGGGCAGGGTCCTGATCTCTACGAGCAGTACTTC. Its protein product is CASGLGQGPDLYEQYF.

This clonotype appeared once. This chain connects TRBV29-1 to TRBJ2-7; 12 nucleotides agree with TRBD2. The CDR3 loop spans 14 amino acids. Per the germline V gene, CDR1 is SQVTM and CDR2 is ANQGSEA. The V segment lost 6 bases and the J segment 4 bases; nucleotides outside the gene matches: 7. CDR3 sequence reads: CSVRTSGRTYEQYF. CDR3 coding DNA: TGCAGCGTCCGAACTAGCGGGAGGACGTACGAGCAGTACTTC.

This clonotype was seen more than once but under ten times. The J gene is TRBJ2-1, the V gene TRBV6-1; a weak D match, TRBD2 (5 bases). The CDR3 consists of 14 residues. The germline V gene encodes CDR1 MNHNS and CDR2 SASEGT. V was clipped by 1 base and J by 12 bases, with 16 bases between them. The CDR3 sequence is CASSEGTGRVVQFF. The CDR3 DNA reads as TGTGCCAGCAGTGAAGGGACTGGACGGGTTGTGCAGTTCTTC.

This chain connects TRBV2 to TRBJ2-2, with D hard to call. V lost 4 bases, J lost 4 bases, and 7 bases lay in between. The CDR3 runs to 13 residues. The germline V gene encodes CDR1 SNHLY and CDR2 FYNNEI. The CDR3 DNA reads as TGTGCCAGCAGTGGCCCAGCCACCGGGGAGCTGTTTTTT. Its protein is CASSGPATGELFF.

This clonotype was picked up a small number of times. V and J are TRBV15 and TRBJ2-1; TRBD2 is a possible D gene (6 bases). The germline V gene encodes CDR1 LNHNV and CDR2 YYDKDF (reference sequence). The V gene lost 0 bases and the J gene lost 7 bases, with 16 bases spanning the gap. This CDR3 has 16 amino acids. CDR3 sequence: CATSRDLGGAFNEQFF. The CDR3 bases are TGTGCCACCAGCAGAGATCTCGGCGGGGCTTTTAATGAGCAGTTCTTC.

This clonotype has just a few counts. V gene TRBV4-1 combines with J gene TRBJ1-2; D not resolved. Germline CDR1 MGHRA, CDR2 YSYEKL. The V and J ends lost 4 bases and 5 bases respectively, with 8 bases between them. The CDR3 extends over 12 amino acids. CDR3 amino acids: CASSPGRYGYTF. The CDR3 DNA reads TGCGCCAGCAGCCCGGGAAGATATGGCTACACCTTC.

The chain couples TRBV12-3 or TRBV12-4 to TRBJ1-4; D perhaps matches TRBD1 (5 bases). V lost 2 bases and J lost 5, with 9 bases in between. The CDR3 has 14 amino acids. CDR3: CASSLRGGNEKLFF. CDR3 coding DNA: TGTGCCAGCAGTTTACGGGGCGGGAATGAAAAACTGTTTTTT.

The chain combines TRBV5-1 with TRBJ2-1; D remains ambiguous. This CDR3 has 14 amino acids. Trimming took 2 bases from V and 6 from J, leaving 12 bases between them. CDR1 is SGHRS and CDR2 is YFSETQ in the germline V gene. The CDR3 DNA is TGCGCCAGCAGCTTCACCCCTCCTCGCAATGAGCAGTTCTTC. It translates to CASSFTPPRNEQFF.

This clonotype occurred a few times. The chain recombines TRBV5-1 with TRBJ1-2; TRBD1 is a possible D gene (5 bases). The germline V and J ends were trimmed by 2 bases and 3 bases, with 8 bases remaining between them. Germline assignment: CDR1 SGHRS and CDR2 YFSETQ. This CDR3 region has 13 residues. The CDR3 DNA reads TGCGCCAGCAGCTTTATCAGGGACTATGGCTACACCTTC. As protein: CASSFIRDYGYTF.

The J gene is TRBJ1-2, the V gene TRBV19, with TRBD1 identical over 9 bases. The length of the CDR3 is 13 residues. Germline assignment: CDR1 LNHDA and CDR2 SQIVND (reference sequence). Trimming cost V 4 bases and J 4 bases; bases outside gene matches: 1. This CDR3 is CASSTGQGYGYTF. In DNA, the CDR3 is TGTGCCAGTAGTACGGGACAGGGCTATGGCTACACCTTC.

The chain is built from TRBV4-1 and TRBJ2-2; TRBD1 matches 7 bases. The V gene's germline CDR1 is MGHRA and CDR2 YSYEKL. V lost 2 bases, J lost 0 bases, and 3 bases stayed unmatched. This CDR3 contains 16 residues. DNA for the CDR3: TGCGCCAGCAGCCAATGGACAGGTTCGAACACCGGGGAGCTGTTTTTT. This translates into CASSQWTGSNTGELFF.

A few counts support this clonotype. This chain uses TRBV7-9 with TRBJ1-5, with unresolved D. The CDR3 is made up of 16 amino acids. Trimming took 0 bases from V and 2 from J, leaving 11 bases between them. The germline gives CDR1 SEHNR, CDR2 FQNEAQ (reference sequence). CDR3 residues: CASSLARGGRNQPQHF. The CDR3 DNA sequence: TGTGCCAGCAGCTTAGCGCGTGGTGGTCGCAATCAGCCCCAGCATTTT.

The rearrangement links TRBV28 to TRBJ2-1; 9 bases map to TRBD2. Germline lookup yields CDR1 MDHEN and CDR2 SYDVKM. The CDR3 sequence is 15 residues long. V dropped 6 bases and J dropped 7; count of bases not matched to a gene: 10. The CDR3 coding sequence is TGTGCCAGCAGCTCCCACCTAGCGGGAAGAAATGAGCAGTTCTTC. It is translated as CASSSHLAGRNEQFF.

Concerning this clonotype: At one end, the junction sequence differs from germline, possibly due to a read error. This rearrangement joins TRBV20-1 to TRBJ2-6; possible D gene TRBD1, 5 bases. The germline gives CDR1 DFQATT, CDR2 SNEGSKA (reference sequence). This CDR3 region has 13 residues. CDR3 protein: CSARNSGANVLTF. The CDR3 nucleotides read TGCAGTGCTAGGAACTCTGGGGCGAACGTCCTGACTTTC.

Only a few counts were recorded for this clonotype. The chain is built from TRBV19 and TRBJ2-1; D ambiguous. The germline V gene has CDR1 LNHDA and CDR2 SQIVND (reference sequence). With 3 bases removed from V and 8 bases from J, the gap between germline ends came to 14 bases. The CDR3 totals 14 residues. The CDR3 region is CASSMKGRVDEQFF. CDR3 in DNA: TGTGCCAGTAGTATGAAGGGTAGGGTGGATGAGCAGTTCTTC.

Concerning this clonotype itself: The junction and the germline gene differ at one end; a read error may be behind it. The chain has TRBV20-1 and TRBJ2-3; 10 nucleotides line up with TRBD2. Germline V gives CDR1 DFQATT, CDR2 SNEGSKA (reference sequence). The CDR3 has 10 residues. CDR3 region: CSASTSGAIF. The CDR3 DNA reads TGCAGTGCTAGTACTAGCGGGGCCATTTTT.

This sequence joins TRBV3-1 and TRBJ1-4, with TRBD1 as a possible D gene (5 bases). V shed 8 bases and J shed 0 bases, with 25 bases lying between them. Germline CDR1 reads LGHDT; CDR2 reads YNNKEL (reference sequence). The CDR3 consists of 19 residues. CDR3 in DNA: TGTGCCAGCGCCGGTGGGGGGACCCCCTTCTCTTCAACTAATGAAAAACTGTTTTTT. Amino acids: CASAGGGTPFSSTNEKLFF.

The gene calls are TRBV20-1 and TRBJ2-4; D unclear. This CDR3 has 13 residues. The ends were cut back, 5 bases at V and 0 bases at J, with 8 bases in the middle. Germline V CDR1 and CDR2: DFQATT, SNEGSKA (reference sequence). This CDR3 reads CSAASLAKNIQYF. The CDR3 DNA follows: TGCAGTGCTGCCTCACTAGCCAAAAACATTCAGTACTTC.

The V call is TRBV5-1, the J call TRBJ2-1, with 12 bases aligning to TRBD2. Germline CDR1 and CDR2: SGHRS and YFSETQ. The CDR3 covers 14 residues. V shed 4 bases and J 10 bases; nucleotides not matched to a gene: 6. CDR3 coding DNA: TGCGCCAGCAGCCTTGCTACTAGCGGGAGGGAGCAGTTCTTC. This translates into CASSLATSGREQFF.

V and J are TRBV6-5 and TRBJ1-1; no reliable D call. V gave up 4 bases and J gave up 1 base, with 16 bases separating them. This CDR3 spans 16 amino acids. CDR1 and CDR2 from the germline V gene are MNHEY and SVGAGI. In nucleotides, the CDR3 is TGTGCCAGCAGTTCCTACGCGCCGGGGTCGAACACTGAAGCTTTCTTT. Encoded protein: CASSSYAPGSNTEAFF.

This clonotype occurred a few times. The rearrangement joins TRBV9 to TRBJ1-2, with TRBD1 matching over 9 bases. This CDR3 is built from 16 residues. From germline, CDR1 is SGDLS and CDR2 YYNGEE. The J segment lost 3 bases and the V segment lost 4 bases, leaving 10 bases of the junction unmatched. CDR3 amino acids: CASSFGTGRYDYGYTF. Here the CDR3 DNA reads TGTGCCAGCAGCTTCGGGACAGGGCGTTATGACTATGGCTACACCTTC.

The chain uses TRBV5-1 and TRBJ2-1, with 16 nucleotides matching TRBD2. Trimming at V came to 3 bases and at J to 7 bases, leaving 7 bases not matched to a gene. The CDR3 totals 17 residues. The germline V gene encodes CDR1 SGHRS and CDR2 YFSETQ. CDR3: CASSSGTSGRVSNEQFF. The CDR3 DNA sequence: TGCGCCAGCAGCTCCGGGACTAGCGGGAGGGTTTCGAATGAGCAGTTCTTC.

The chain employs TRBV20-1 and TRBJ1-2; TRBD1 aligns across 7 bases. Losses at the gene ends were 0 bases for V and 4 bases for J; bases not matched to a gene: 11. The CDR3 loop spans 16 amino acids. Germline CDR1 and CDR2: DFQATT and SNEGSKA (reference sequence). The CDR3 DNA sequence: TGCAGTGCTAGAGAAAGACGGACAGGCATACCCTATGGCTACACCTTC. Encoded protein: CSARERRTGIPYGYTF.

The rearrangement links TRBV5-1 to TRBJ1-1; weak D call: TRBD1 (5 bases). CDR1 is SGHRS and CDR2 is YFSETQ in the germline V gene. The length of the CDR3 is 14 residues. The V gene lost 3 bases and the J gene lost 0 bases, with 9 bases spanning the gap. The CDR3 spells CASSWDSLNTEAFF. CDR3 coding DNA: TGCGCCAGCAGCTGGGACTCCCTGAACACTGAAGCTTTCTTT.

This clonotype turned up a few times. The V and J genes are TRBV5-1 and TRBJ2-1; 13 bases are a match to TRBD2. Germline CDR1 and CDR2: SGHRS and YFSETQ. CDR3 size: 16 residues. After removal of 3 bases from V and 4 bases from J, the junction contained 4 bases not matched to a gene. The CDR3 DNA sequence: TGCGCCAGCAGCTGGACTAGCGGGAGATTATACAATGAGCAGTTCTTC. This codes for CASSWTSGRLYNEQFF.

The V and J genes are TRBV14 and TRBJ1-3; 7 bases match TRBD1. Trimming removed 2 bases from V and 2 bases from J; junction bases left unmatched: 6. Per the germline V gene, CDR1 is SGHDN and CDR2 is FVKESK. The length of the CDR3 is 16 residues. CDR3 bases: TGTGCCAGCAGCCAACGGACGACAGGGACTGGAAACACCATATATTTT. Its translation: CASSQRTTGTGNTIYF. Full variable domain (remainder filled in from reference TRBV14 and TRBJ1-3): EAGVTQFPSHSVIEKGQTVTLRCDPISGHDNLYWYRRVMGKEIKFLLHFVKESKQDESGMPNNRFLAERTGGTYSTLKVQPAELEDSGVYFCASSQRTTGTGNTIYFGEGSWLTVV.

The J gene is TRBJ1-5, the V gene TRBV5-1; 7 bases are a match to TRBD1. Germline lookup yields CDR1 SGHRS and CDR2 YFSETQ. The CDR3 is 15 residues long. J was trimmed by 4 bases and V by 4 bases; bases with no gene match: 8. The CDR3 spells CASSPYGTANQPQHF. DNA of the CDR3: TGCGCCAGCAGCCCGTACGGGACAGCGAATCAGCCCCAGCATTTT. Supplemented by reference TRBV5-1 and TRBJ1-5, the full variable domain reads KAGVTQTPRYLIKTRGQQVTLSCSPISGHRSVSWYQQTPGQGLQFLFEYFSETQRNKGNFPGRFSGRQFSNSRSEMNVSTLELGDSALYLCASSPYGTANQPQHFGDGTRLSIL.

The V gene is TRBV5-1, the J gene TRBJ2-7, with D possibly called TRBD1 or TRBD2 (7 bases each). Germline CDR1 reads SGHRS; CDR2 reads YFSETQ. This CDR3 contains 14 residues. With 4 bases removed from V and 4 bases from J, the gap between germline ends came to 15 bases. The CDR3 is CASSVQGRGYEQYF. CDR3 bases: TGCGCCAGCAGCGTACAGGGGAGGGGGTACGAGCAGTACTTC.

The gene calls are TRBV6-2 or TRBV6-3 and TRBJ2-1; D not certain. The CDR3 totals 15 residues. CDR1 is MNHEY, CDR2 SVGEGT, per germline. Trimming pared 0 bases from V and 6 bases from J, leaving 12 bases between. The DNA for the CDR3 is TGTGCCAGCAGTTACTCCACTGGTCCAGGCAATGAGCAGTTCTTC. It codes for CASSYSTGPGNEQFF.

This chain uses TRBV20-1 with TRBJ2-1; D is possibly TRBD1 (6 bases). CDR1 and CDR2 (germline): DFQATT, SNEGSKA (reference sequence). The CDR3 runs to 15 residues. The germline V and J ends were trimmed by 3 bases and 4 bases, with 16 bases remaining between them. The CDR3 DNA sequence: TGCAGTGCTAGGAAGACAGGAGTAGTTTACAATGAGCAGTTCTTC. Translating it yields CSARKTGVVYNEQFF.